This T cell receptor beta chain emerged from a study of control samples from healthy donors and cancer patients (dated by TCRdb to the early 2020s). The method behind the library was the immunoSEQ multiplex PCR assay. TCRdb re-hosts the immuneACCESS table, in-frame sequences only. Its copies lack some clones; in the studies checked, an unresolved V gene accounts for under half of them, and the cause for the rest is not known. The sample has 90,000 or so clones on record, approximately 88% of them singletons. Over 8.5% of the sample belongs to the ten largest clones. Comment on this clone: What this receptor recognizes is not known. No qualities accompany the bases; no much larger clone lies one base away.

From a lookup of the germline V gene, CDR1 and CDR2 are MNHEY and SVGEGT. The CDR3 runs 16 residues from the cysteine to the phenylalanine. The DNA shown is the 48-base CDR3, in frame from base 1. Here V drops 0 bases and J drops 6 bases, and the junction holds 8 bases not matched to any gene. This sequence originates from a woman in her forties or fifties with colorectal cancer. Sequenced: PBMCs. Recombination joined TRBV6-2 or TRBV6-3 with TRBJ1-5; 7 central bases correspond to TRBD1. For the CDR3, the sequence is CASSYSIGRGPQPQHF. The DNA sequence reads TGTGCCAGCAGTTACTCGATAGGGAGGGGGCCTCAGCCCCAGCATTTT.